This record concerns one T cell receptor beta chain sequence. This clone appeared a single time. Its antigen remains unidentified. Per-base qualities were not stored, and no clone one base away is much larger. The entry originates in a study of cytomegalovirus exposure and HLA in healthy donors (dated by TCRdb to 2017 to 2019). With regard to the full study: According to a later analysis, the 120 or so validation repertoires were produced on the same platform as the approximately 610 repertoires of the first cohort. The study was designed to test whether signatures of past pathogen exposure could be identified by cataloging public T cell receptors. In addition to the first cohort of 666 subjects, a separate validation cohort of about 120 different subjects was used. To predict cytomegalovirus infection status, the study combined high-throughput TCR immunosequencing, statistical association of individual TCRs with disease status, and machine learning. Broader findings and caveats from the paper: In both the original and validation cohorts, the classifier was reported to diagnose cytomegalovirus status with high specificity and sensitivity. Three of the identified cytomegalovirus-associated TCR beta chains were confirmed in vitro to be specific for cytomegalovirus antigens. A total of 150 to 200 TCR beta chains were listed by the study as associated with cytomegalovirus. Most TCR sequences were seen in very few donors, while some public TCRs were found in many individuals. A later analysis found that TCRs clustered in the first cohort also tended to co-occur in the approximately 120 validation repertoires, with 94% of cluster scores above 0. The authors suggested that the approach could potentially be extended to other disease states and immunological phenotypes. A later analysis lacked HLA typing for the validation cohort, so it scored co-occurrence in that cohort across all 130 or so repertoires.

Receptor libraries were prepared by the immunoSEQ multiplex PCR assay. Processing in the source paper ran as follows. A statistical classification framework was built to diagnose cytomegalovirus status from the catalog of TCR beta chain sequences. TCRdb provides this immuneACCESS table in a form limited to in-frame rearrangements. Some clones are lacking; in checked studies, under half of them reflect an unresolved V gene, and why the rest are absent is not known. D and trimming were read from the DNA, whereas the V and J calls and clone size are those reported in that table. The sample table records about 160,000 clones; around nine tenths of these occur just once. The ten largest clones represent 2% to 2.5% of the sample. The donors belonged to the validation cohort of about 130 subjects, which was separate from the roughly 700-subject first cohort. The germline V gene (reference sequence) specifies SEHNR as CDR1 and FQNEAQ as CDR2. The CDR3 runs 11 amino acids, cysteine and phenylalanine included. CDR3 DNA only is kept here, 33 bases in frame from base 1. V is clipped by 2 bases and J by 10 bases, and the sequence between their germline boundaries is 6 bases long.

Sequenced input: PBMCs. The chain links TRBV7-9 with TRBJ2-1; no D gene call is confident. The TCR comes from a woman aged 18-29 years in good health and CMV-seronegative. The DNA sequence is given as TGTGCCAGCAGCTTATATGCGGAGCAGTTCTTC. It codes for CASSLYAEQFF.